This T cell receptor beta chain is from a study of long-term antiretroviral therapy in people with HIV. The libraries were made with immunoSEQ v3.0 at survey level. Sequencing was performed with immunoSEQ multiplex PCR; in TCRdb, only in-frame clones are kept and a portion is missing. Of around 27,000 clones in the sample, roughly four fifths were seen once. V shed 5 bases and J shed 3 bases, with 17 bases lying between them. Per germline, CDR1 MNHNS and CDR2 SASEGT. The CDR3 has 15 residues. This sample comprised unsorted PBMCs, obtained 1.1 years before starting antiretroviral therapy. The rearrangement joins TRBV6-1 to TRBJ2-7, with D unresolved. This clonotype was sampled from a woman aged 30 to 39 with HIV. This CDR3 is CASSSEVGSYYEQYV. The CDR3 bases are TGTGCCAGCAGTTCAGAGGTTGGCAGTTACTACGAGCAGTACGTC.